This T cell receptor beta chain derives from a study of blood T cell repertoires in COVID-19. Profiling relied on immunoSEQ multiplex PCR, and the TCRdb table lists in-frame clones only, not all of them. The sample records approximately 400,000 clones, around nine tenths being singletons. The CDR3 consists of 15 residues. In germline, CDR1 is LGHNA, CDR2 YSLEER. The V end lost 0 bases, the J end lost 4 bases, and 10 bases lay between the germline ends. The clonotype originates from a woman in her late teens or twenties who had recovered from COVID-19. The chain recombines TRBV4-3 with TRBJ2-1; no definite D call. Sequencing was carried out using PBMCs or T cells enriched from blood (not recorded which). CDR3 in DNA: TGCGCCAGCAGCCAAGATGGGCCCGTTTACAATGAGCAGTTCTTC. It yields the protein CASSQDGPVYNEQFF.